What follows describes a single T cell receptor beta chain. The source of the sample is a study of CD8 T cells in Susac syndrome. With random hexamers, reverse transcription was performed on roughly 0.5 to 1 ug of RNA. MiXCR, applied by TCRdb to the immunoSEQ multiplex PCR reads, yields one record per CDR3 protein. Among about 190,000 distinct CDR3 sequences listed, approximately 94% were seen once. V lost 5 bases to trimming and J lost 8 bases, with 15 bases between them. Germline V gives CDR1 SGHTA, CDR2 FQGTGA. The CDR3 contains 13 residues. The clonotype was recovered from a human donor in good health. Input material: CD4+ T cells from PBMCs. The chain joins TRBV7-3 to TRBJ1-1, with D unresolved. The CDR3 DNA sequence: TGTGCCAGCAGCCTCTACCCTAGGAGAGAAGCTTTCTTT. It specifies CASSLYPRREAFF.